This note documents a single T cell receptor (beta chain) sequence. Its antigen is not identified. Germline V CDR1 and CDR2: MNHEY, SMNVEV (reference sequence). V was clipped by 4 bases and J by 5 bases, with 11 bases between them. CDR3 length: 13 residues. At survey level, the immunoSEQ assay was run in its v3.0 version. Profiling relied on immunoSEQ multiplex PCR, and the TCRdb table lists in-frame clones only, not all of them. The repertoire has 32,000 or so clones, 85% to 90% of them found once; the top ten carry 7.5% to 10%. The data originate from a study of long-term antiretroviral therapy in people with HIV. Findings and caveats of the study: Clonal expansions arising prior to ART prevailed in the repertoire at every time point.

V and J are TRBV27 and TRBJ2-5; D is unclear. This sequence was found in a man between 50 and 59 years old with HIV. The sample was unsorted PBMCs, taken 3.2 years before starting antiretroviral therapy. The CDR3 DNA sequence: TGTGCCAGCAGTTGGAACCCGTGGGAGACCCAGTACTTC. It specifies CASSWNPWETQYF.